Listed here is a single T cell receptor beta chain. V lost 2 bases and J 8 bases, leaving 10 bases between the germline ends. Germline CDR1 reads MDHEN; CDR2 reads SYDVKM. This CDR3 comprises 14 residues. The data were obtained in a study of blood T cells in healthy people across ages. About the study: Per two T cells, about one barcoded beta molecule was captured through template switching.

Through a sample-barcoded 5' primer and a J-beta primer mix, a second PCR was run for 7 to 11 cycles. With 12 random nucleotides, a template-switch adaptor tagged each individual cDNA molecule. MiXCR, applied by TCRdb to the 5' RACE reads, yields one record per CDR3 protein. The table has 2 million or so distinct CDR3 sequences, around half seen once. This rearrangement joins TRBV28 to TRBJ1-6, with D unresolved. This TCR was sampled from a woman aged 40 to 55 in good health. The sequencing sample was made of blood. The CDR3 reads CASSLPGSDSPLHF. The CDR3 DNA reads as TGTGCCAGCAGTTTACCAGGATCGGATTCACCCCTCCACTTT.